This entry describes one T cell receptor beta chain. This clone was counted between two and nine times. Its antigen remains undetermined. It has no much larger one-base neighbor in the sample; base qualities were not kept. The entry originates in a study of radiation and T cells in renal cell carcinoma (dated by TCRdb to 2018 to 2021). Describing the broader study: TCR beta sequencing covered 50 to 55 samples in total, comprising approximately 25 tumors and roughly 27 peripheral blood samples. The final blood draw took place at 4 weeks after radiation, the same time as nephrectomy. Across all 50 or so samples, under 5,000,000 unique CDR3 nucleotide sequences encoding some 3,000,000 unique CDR3 amino acid sequences were identified. General findings and caveats noted by the study authors: Because pretreatment tumor biopsies were not available, the study could not determine whether clonotypes were already present within the tumor at baseline. Tracking of blood repertoire dynamics stopped at less than 5 weeks after treatment, with no follow-up past that point. The single-armed trial design could not address effects of radiation dose or scheduling on the TCR repertoire. In blood, the top tumor clonotypes increased from baseline to 2 weeks after radiation and then shrank by 4 weeks, which suggests a temporary expansion of tumor-resident clones.

Following the manufacturer's recommendations, the immunoSEQ kit was used to generate TCR beta libraries from genomic DNA. To prepare the libraries, a first multiplex PCR with proprietary primers was run, followed by a second PCR that added unique barcodes, and a bead cleanup was done after each round. Each sample batch included a kit-provided positive control reaction and a negative control reaction. The final libraries underwent checking on an Agilent 4200 TapeStation D1000 ScreenTape, volumetric pooling, and quantification by qPCR. Sequencing ran on an Illumina NextSeq500 with a MidOutput 150-cycle cartridge, using 156 Read1 and 15 Index1 cycles with kit custom primers. The pooled library was loaded at about 0.93 pM with around 20% PhiX control spiked in. On the authors' methods: Vendor-processed data were analyzed in R, with a clonotype defined as all T cells sharing the same CDR3 nucleotide sequence. For clone abundance analyses, frequencies were normalized to the 10,000 most abundant clones per sample. Public T cell clones, which averaged fewer than five per sample, were removed prior to analysis. Tumor-enriched clonotypes and baseline blood-enriched clonotypes were defined as those with an abundance difference of at least 32-fold between compartments. A beta-binomial differential abundance model was used to identify clonotypes that were expanded or contracted between blood time points. Tumor-blood repertoire similarity was measured with the Baroni-Urbani and Buser coefficient, and group comparisons used two-tailed Wilcoxon tests in R. In TCRdb, the immuneACCESS table is reduced to in-frame sequences with V and J assigned. These tables do not hold every clone; where another copy was compared, an unresolved V gene accounts for under half, and the others remain unexplained. V and J calls and clone size are those listed in that table; D and trimming were worked out from the DNA. In this sample the table shows about 140,000 clones, roughly 90% of which occur a single time. Of the sample, about 17% falls within the top ten clones.

The sample's time point label, in plain terms: blood 4 weeks post-SBRT, at nephrectomy. In the paper's terms, the treatment or condition label means: 15 Gy SBRT to primary tumor, nephrectomy 4 weeks later. The samples were drawn from a clinical trial, where primary renal cell carcinomas were treated with 15 Gy of stereotactic body radiation therapy and then removed by nephrectomy 4 weeks afterward. To follow tumor-enriched clonotypes, serial peripheral blood was collected from radiation-treated patients at baseline and at 2 weeks and 4 weeks after SBRT. All patients had renal cell carcinoma with clear cell pathology. The QIAamp DNA Blood Mini Kit (Qiagen) was used to prepare genomic DNA for TCR sequencing. Samples were included in the analyses only if all quality control checks were passed. Looking up the germline V gene (reference sequence) yields CDR1 SEHNR and CDR2 FQNEAQ. The CDR3 runs 14 amino acids, cysteine and phenylalanine included. The DNA shown is the 42-base CDR3, in frame from base 1. V trim: 6 bases; J trim: 11 bases; unmatched bases: 11.

The TCR originated in a woman aged 45-60 years with renal cell carcinoma. The sequencing used blood, collected from a patient whose treatment included radiotherapy and nephrectomy. Rearrangement joined TRBV7-9 to TRBJ1-4; the junction holds 8 bases that match TRBD1. CDR3 region: CASSYGRGPGKLFF. At the DNA level, the sequence is TGTGCCAGCAGTTACGGCAGGGGGCCGGGGAAACTGTTTTTT.